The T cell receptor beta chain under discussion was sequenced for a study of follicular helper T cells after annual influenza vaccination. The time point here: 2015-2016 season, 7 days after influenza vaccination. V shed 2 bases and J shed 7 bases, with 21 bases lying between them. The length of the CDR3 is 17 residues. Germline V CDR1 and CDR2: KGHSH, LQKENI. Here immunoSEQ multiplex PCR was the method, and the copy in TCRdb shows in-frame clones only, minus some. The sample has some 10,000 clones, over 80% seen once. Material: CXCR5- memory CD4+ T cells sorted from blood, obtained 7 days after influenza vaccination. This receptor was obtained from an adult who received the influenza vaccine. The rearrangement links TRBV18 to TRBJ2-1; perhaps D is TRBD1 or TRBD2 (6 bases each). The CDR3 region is CASSPIPSGGEGNEQFF. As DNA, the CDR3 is TGTGCCAGCTCACCAATTCCCTCCGGGGGCGAGGGTAATGAGCAGTTCTTC. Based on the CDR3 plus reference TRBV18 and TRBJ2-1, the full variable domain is NAGVMQNPRHLVRRRGQEARLRCSPMKGHSHVYWYRQLPEEGLKFMVYLQKENIIDESGMPKERFSAEFPKEGPSILRIQQVVRGDSAAYFCASSPIPSGGEGNEQFFGPGTRLTVL.